This T cell receptor beta chain appears in the sequencing data of a study of vaccination and CD4 T cells after COVID-19. The CDR3 has 14 residues. The V end was cut by 2 bases, the J end by 0 bases, with 10 bases between. CDR1 is GTSNPN, CDR2 SVGIG, per germline (reference sequence). Specified treatment: approximately nine-day PBMC culture with coronavirus spike peptide pools or control peptides (ViraFEST assay). Negative selection recovered the CD4+ T cells once they had spent about nine days in culture. Study outcomes and limitations: Looking at convalescent patients, a median about 89% of reactive clones were present only post-vaccination. A nonsignificant rise from approximately 21 to 38 was seen in the median number of SARS-CoV-2-reactive clonotypes.

Details on this clonotype: What it binds is not known.

Sequenced with the Oncomine TCR Beta short-read assay was DNA taken from cultured CD4+ T cells. Each CDR3 protein gets one entry after TCRdb re-called the PCR reads with MiXCR. The table includes about 18,000 distinct CDR3 sequences, approximately 60% detected once. This TCR derives from a human donor who had recovered from COVID-19. Source: CD4+ T cells from blood, cultured in vitro, taken after SARS-CoV-2 vaccination. The chain employs TRBV30 and TRBJ1-1, with D possibly matching TRBD1 (5 bases). In nucleotides, the CDR3 is TGTGCCTGGAGTCACCCGGGGGTGAACACTGAAGCTTTCTTT. This encodes CAWSHPGVNTEAFF.